This TCR beta chain was captured in a study of OX40 agonist ivuxolimab in advanced cancers. On the study more broadly: Administration of intravenous ivuxolimab to patients occurred every 2 weeks at 0.01 to 10 mg/kg. Dose-escalation patients suffered from hepatocellular carcinoma, melanoma, renal cell or head and neck cancer.

This CDR3 has 11 amino acids. Germline CDR1 is WSHSY and CDR2 is SAAADI. The ends were cut back, 7 bases at V and 6 bases at J, with 10 bases in the middle. The repertoire was sequenced with immunoSEQ multiplex PCR; TCRdb's copy has only in-frame clones and lacks some. This repertoire shows around 65,000 clones, about 91% found once; its top ten account for 18%. This chain connects TRBV10-2 to TRBJ2-7; D gene uncertain. The TCR comes from an adult with an advanced solid tumor such as melanoma, head and neck, liver or kidney cancer. The specimen was CD4+ or CD8+ T cells sorted from blood, collected in a trial of the OX40 agonist ivuxolimab. CDR3 coding DNA: TGCGCCAGCACCGGTTGGGGCGAGCAGTACTTC. It encodes CASTGWGEQYF.